This TCR beta chain was observed in a study of CD8 T cells in ankylosing spondylitis. MiXCR, run by TCRdb on the 5' RACE reads, gives a single entry per CDR3 protein. The table lists about 500,000 distinct CDR3 sequences, approximately 12% of them singletons, with 6.8% in the top ten. The V end was cut by 3 bases, the J end by 1 base, with 15 bases between. CDR3 length: 16 residues. CDR1 is DFQATT, CDR2 SNEGSKA, per germline (reference sequence). Study results and caveats: A motif in TCR beta, a set of roughly eight highly homologous variants, appeared characteristic of ankylosing spondylitis blood. CD8+ cells made up the disease-linked clones, which were relatively rare in peripheral blood. According to the report, clones linked to the disease were significantly enriched in matched synovial fluid samples taken from ankylosing spondylitis patients.

This clonotype was detected a few times. Its antigen is unknown. The receptor was isolated from a male donor with ankylosing spondylitis. Sequencing was done on a sample of blood, either unsorted or a sorted T cell fraction (not recorded which). V usage is TRBV20-1 and J usage is TRBJ2-2; D perhaps matches TRBD1 (5 bases). CDR3 bases: TGCAGTGCTAGGGTCCCGGGCAGGGAGAACACCGGGGAGCTGTTTTTT. This sequence encodes CSARVPGRENTGELFF.